Following are 27 T cell receptor beta chains from one sample sequenced in a study of monozygotic twins with cystic fibrosis. Profiling relied on immunoSEQ multiplex PCR, and the TCRdb table lists in-frame clones only, not all of them. The repertoire holds around 15,000 clones, with roughly nine tenths as singletons. Sequencing was carried out using blood. These TCRs come from a boy younger than 18 with cystic fibrosis.

The rearrangement links TRBV4-1 to TRBJ1-1; D perhaps matches TRBD1 (6 bases). CDR3 length: 18 residues. The germline V and J ends were trimmed by 5 bases and 5 bases, with 27 bases remaining between them. Germline CDR1 and CDR2: MGHRA and YSYEKL. CDR3 sequence: CASSARGGGLIRGTEAFF. In DNA, the CDR3 is TGCGCCAGCAGCGCCCGTGGTGGGGGGCTAATTCGAGGGACTGAAGCTTTCTTT.

The chain couples TRBV11-1 to TRBJ1-1; D uncertain. V was clipped by 4 bases and J by 2 bases, with 8 bases between them. Germline V gene lookup returns CDR1 SGHAT and CDR2 FQDESV (reference sequence). This CDR3 is 13 amino acids long. In DNA, the CDR3 is TGTGCCAGCAGCTCGGACCATAACACTGAAGCTTTCTTT. This encodes CASSSDHNTEAFF.

V is TRBV27 and J is TRBJ1-5; D unclear. CDR1 MNHEY and CDR2 SMNVEV come from the germline V gene (reference sequence). V was trimmed by 6 bases and J by 6 bases, leaving 15 bases between them. CDR3 length equals 14 residues. CDR3 loop: CASSQSHHSQPQHF. The CDR3 DNA reads TGTGCCAGCAGCCAATCACATCATAGTCAGCCCCAGCATTTT.

This chain uses TRBV15 with TRBJ2-1; perhaps D is TRBD1 or TRBD2 (5 bases each). CDR1 LNHNV and CDR2 YYDKDF come from the germline V gene (reference sequence). With 4 bases removed from V and 12 bases from J, the gap between germline ends came to 13 bases. The CDR3 is 12 residues long. The CDR3 sequence is CATSNPGLRQFF. The CDR3 DNA follows: TGTGCCACCAGCAACCCGGGGCTTAGGCAGTTCTTC. The complete variable domain, with remaining parts taken from reference TRBV15 and TRBJ2-1, reads DAMVIQNPRYQVTQFGKPVTLSCSQTLNHNVMYWYQQKSSQAPKLLFHYYDKDFNNEADTPDNFQSRRPNTSFCFLDIRSPGLGDTAMYLCATSNPGLRQFFGPGTRLTVL.

The CDR3 nucleotides are TGCGCCAGCTCAGAGGGGAGCTCCTACAATGAGCAGTTCTTC. It codes for CASSEGSSYNEQFF. The V and J genes are TRBV10-2 and TRBJ2-1, with D perhaps given as TRBD1 or TRBD2 (5 bases each). V was pared by 8 bases and J by 0 bases, with 11 bases between. This CDR3 spans 14 amino acids. From germline, CDR1 is WSHSY and CDR2 SAAADI.

The V call is TRBV7-9, the J call TRBJ2-7; weak D call: TRBD1 (6 bases). Trimming removed 8 bases from V and 7 bases from J, with 18 bases in between. Germline CDR1 and CDR2: SEHNR and FQNEAQ (reference sequence). CDR3 length: 13 residues. The CDR3 region is CASASNRADEQYF. The DNA of the CDR3 is TGTGCCAGCGCTTCGAACAGGGCTGATGAGCAGTACTTC.

The chain recombines TRBV5-7 with TRBJ1-5; perhaps TRBD1 as D (5 bases). TRBV5-7 is assigned to the ORF class and has an uncertain function. The CDR3 is made up of 14 amino acids. The CDR3 DNA sequence: TGTGCGACCCCGAAACAGGAGATTAATCAGCCCCAGCATTTT. Translating it yields CATPKQEINQPQHF.

This chain uses TRBV30 with TRBJ1-2; 8 bases line up with TRBD1. V was pared by 0 bases and J by 8 bases, with 5 bases of the junction left unmatched. The CDR3 length is 13 residues. Germline V CDR1 and CDR2: GTSNPN, SVGIG (reference sequence). CDR3 nucleotide sequence: TGTGCCTGGAGTGTCCTCCAGGGGGCGGGCTACACCTTC. It codes for CAWSVLQGAGYTF.

The chain links TRBV6-5 to TRBJ1-2, with TRBD1 matching over 7 bases. Germline loops: CDR1 MNHEY, CDR2 SVGAGI. J gave up 4 bases and V 8 bases, and 10 bases lay outside the gene matches. The CDR3 spans 14 residues. The CDR3 reads CASGPRQGVYGYTF. The CDR3 nucleotides are TGTGCCAGCGGTCCTAGACAGGGCGTCTATGGCTACACCTTC.

The chain employs TRBV27 and TRBJ1-2; 9 nucleotides line up with TRBD1. The CDR3 totals 13 residues. The germline gives CDR1 MNHEY, CDR2 SMNVEV (reference sequence). V lost 6 bases to trimming and J lost 5 bases; unmatched junction nucleotides: 4. This CDR3 is CASSRQGGYGYTF. The CDR3 DNA is TGTGCCAGCAGCCGACAGGGGGGTTATGGCTACACCTTC.

The CDR3 region has the DNA TGTGCCAGCAGCTTAGCGTGGGAAGGCGGGGAGCTGTTTTTT. Translating gives CASSLAWEGGELFF. This chain connects TRBV7-8 to TRBJ2-2; D unresolved. Germline CDR1 SGHVS, CDR2 FQNEAQ. CDR3 length equals 14 residues. V was clipped by 0 bases and J by 7 bases, with 9 bases between them.

This sequence joins TRBV5-1 and TRBJ2-7, with TRBD1 identical over 7 bases. This CDR3 contains 15 residues. V trimming: 3 bases; J trimming: 0 bases; junction bases outside the gene matches: 6. The germline V gene has CDR1 SGHRS and CDR2 YFSETQ. CDR3 region: CASSWTGTDSYEQYF. CDR3 coding DNA: TGCGCCAGCAGCTGGACCGGGACAGACTCCTACGAGCAGTACTTC. Using reference TRBV5-1 and TRBJ2-7 for the parts outside the CDR3, the full variable domain is KAGVTQTPRYLIKTRGQQVTLSCSPISGHRSVSWYQQTPGQGLQFLFEYFSETQRNKGNFPGRFSGRQFSNSRSEMNVSTLELGDSALYLCASSWTGTDSYEQYFGPGTRLTVT.

This chain connects TRBV14 to TRBJ1-2; D is undetermined. The CDR3 has 12 amino acids. V gave up 5 bases and J gave up 2 bases, with 6 bases separating them. Germline assignment: CDR1 SGHDN and CDR2 FVKESK. CDR3 coding DNA: TGTGCCAGCAGCGCGTCCAACTATGGCTACACCTTC. Residues: CASSASNYGYTF.

The chain carries TRBV5-4 and TRBJ2-5, with D perhaps matching TRBD2 (6 bases). Germline lookup yields CDR1 SGHNT and CDR2 YYREEE (reference sequence). V dropped 0 bases and J dropped 2 bases, with 14 bases sitting between them. This CDR3 comprises 16 residues. As DNA, the CDR3 is TGTGCCAGCAGCTTGGCGGACCCCGGAGGGCAAGAGACCCAGTACTTC. It codes for CASSLADPGGQETQYF. The complete variable domain, with remaining parts taken from reference TRBV5-4 and TRBJ2-5, reads ETGVTQSPTHLIKTRGQQVTLRCSSQSGHNTVSWYQQALGQGPQFIFQYYREEENGRGNFPPRFSGLQFPNYSSELNVNALELDDSALYLCASSLADPGGQETQYFGPGTRLLVL.

The chain employs TRBV2 and TRBJ2-3; D perhaps matches TRBD2 (5 bases). The ends were cut back, 4 bases at V and 4 bases at J, with 9 bases in the middle. The CDR3 covers 13 residues. Germline CDR1 is SNHLY and CDR2 is FYNNEI. The CDR3 is CASSVAGPDTQYF. In DNA, the CDR3 is TGTGCCAGCAGTGTCGCGGGCCCAGATACGCAGTATTTT.

In this sample, this clone turned up once. The J gene is TRBJ2-1, the V gene TRBV29-1; TRBD2 matches 7 bases. Trimming cost V 1 base and J 10 bases; bases outside gene matches: 7. CDR3 length: 13 residues. Per the germline V gene, CDR1 is SQVTM and CDR2 is ANQGSEA. The DNA for the CDR3 is TGCAGCGTTGAAGGGGCGGCGCGGGGGGAGCAGTTCTTC. Translating gives CSVEGAARGEQFF.

This chain connects TRBV6-1 to TRBJ1-4, with a tentative D call TRBD1 (5 bases). CDR1 is MNHNS, CDR2 SASEGT, per germline. Trimming shortened V by 1 base and J by 8 bases, and 14 bases separated the two germline ends. The CDR3 spans 15 residues. The CDR3 reads CASSEGNDRSEKLFF. CDR3 DNA: TGTGCCAGCAGTGAAGGGAACGACAGATCAGAAAAACTGTTTTTT.

This chain uses TRBV5-6 with TRBJ2-1, with D perhaps matching TRBD1 (6 bases). This CDR3 spans 13 amino acids. CDR1 is SGHDT, CDR2 YYEEEE, per germline. V shed 3 bases and J shed 5 bases, with 9 bases lying between them. CDR3 DNA: TGTGCCAGCAGCTGGACAGTAGACAATGAGCAGTTCTTC. It specifies CASSWTVDNEQFF.

The CDR3: CAWSVDRASNYGYTF. Written as DNA, the CDR3 is TGTGCCTGGAGTGTTGATCGGGCTTCTAACTATGGCTACACCTTC. The J gene is TRBJ1-2, the V gene TRBV30, with unresolved D. The length of the CDR3 is 15 residues. Trimming took off 0 bases at V and 0 bases at J, with 11 bases between the two ends. The germline CDR1 and CDR2 sequences are GTSNPN and SVGIG (reference sequence).

The V gene is TRBV19, the J gene TRBJ1-1, with 7 bases lining up with TRBD1. This CDR3 region has 14 residues. The V gene end was trimmed by 4 bases and the J gene end by 1 base; junction bases not matched to a gene: 3. From germline, CDR1 is LNHDA and CDR2 SQIVND (reference sequence). CDR3 in DNA: TGTGCCAGTAGTAAGGGACAGAAGAACACTGAAGCTTTCTTT. It codes for CASSKGQKNTEAFF. Full variable domain (rest looked up from reference TRBV19 and TRBJ1-1): DGGITQSPKYLFRKEGQNVTLSCEQNLNHDAMYWYRQDPGQGLRLIYYSQIVNDFQKGDIAEGYSVSREKKESFPLTVTSAQKNPTAFYLCASSKGQKNTEAFFGQGTRLTVV.

The V and J genes are TRBV5-4 and TRBJ2-5, with 14 bases aligning to TRBD2. Germline V gene sequence: CDR1 SGHNT, CDR2 YYREEE (reference sequence). This CDR3 has 15 residues. J lost 5 bases, V lost 4 bases, and 4 bases had no gene match. The CDR3 DNA reads as TGTGCCAGCAGCCGACTAGCGGGGGGGCGTGAGACCCAGTACTTC. This encodes CASSRLAGGRETQYF.

This clone was recorded once. The V call is TRBV29-1, the J call TRBJ1-2, with a weak D call TRBD1 (5 bases). Germline V gene lookup returns CDR1 SQVTM and CDR2 ANQGSEA. V gave up 4 bases and J gave up 6 bases, with 15 bases separating them. This CDR3 is 13 amino acids long. This CDR3 is CSVVPEGEDGYTF. DNA of the CDR3: TGCAGCGTTGTACCCGAAGGGGAAGATGGCTACACCTTC.

This rearrangement joins TRBV14 to TRBJ2-6; 10 bases are shared with TRBD2. The CDR3 loop spans 20 amino acids. The germline CDR1 and CDR2 sequences are SGHDN and FVKESK. The V segment lost 1 base and the J segment 3 bases; nucleotides outside the gene matches: 12. CDR3 sequence: CASSQGEASGRRFGANVLTF. The CDR3 DNA reads as TGTGCCAGCAGCCAAGGGGAGGCTAGCGGGAGACGTTTTGGGGCCAACGTCCTGACTTTC.

The chain combines TRBV6-1 with TRBJ1-5; D remains ambiguous. The germline V gene encodes CDR1 MNHNS and CDR2 SASEGT. CDR3 size: 15 residues. V was pared by 3 bases and J by 4 bases, with 13 bases between. CDR3 amino acids: CASSDGVSRNQPQHF. Here the CDR3 DNA reads TGTGCCAGCAGTGACGGGGTTTCTAGAAATCAGCCCCAGCATTTT.

The J gene is TRBJ2-7, the V gene TRBV2; possibly TRBD1 for D (6 bases). The CDR3 has 14 residues. The V end lost 3 bases, the J end lost 2 bases, and 11 bases lay between the germline ends. Germline V gives CDR1 SNHLY, CDR2 FYNNEI. The CDR3, as DNA: TGTGCCAGCAGTGATACACAGGGCGCCTACGAGCAGTACTTC. This encodes CASSDTQGAYEQYF. The full variable domain, rest sourced from reference TRBV2 and TRBJ2-7, is EPEVTQTPSHQVTQMGQEVILRCVPISNHLYFYWYRQILGQKVEFLVSFYNNEISEKSEIFDDQFSVERPDGSNFTLKIRSTKLEDSAMYFCASSDTQGAYEQYFGPGTRLTVT.

The chain employs TRBV5-1 and TRBJ2-1, with 13 bases matching TRBD2. V was pared by 4 bases and J by 12 bases, with 10 bases of the junction left unmatched. The V gene's germline CDR1 is SGHRS and CDR2 YFSETQ. The CDR3 is 15 residues long. CDR3: CASSPGLAGVSPQFF. For the CDR3, the DNA is TGCGCCAGCAGCCCCGGACTAGCGGGAGTTTCCCCGCAGTTCTTC.

The chain uses TRBV15 and TRBJ1-4; D may be TRBD1 (6 bases). The germline V and J ends were trimmed by 0 bases and 5 bases, with 13 bases remaining between them. Per germline, CDR1 LNHNV and CDR2 YYDKDF (reference sequence). This CDR3 is built from 16 residues. The CDR3 region is CATSRDRTALNEKLFF. As DNA, the CDR3 is TGTGCCACCAGCAGAGATCGGACAGCACTGAATGAAAAACTGTTTTTT.